This T cell receptor beta chain stems from a study of blood T cell repertoires in COVID-19. Only in-frame clones appear in the TCRdb table, and some are missing; sequencing was by immunoSEQ multiplex PCR. The profile covers about 180,000 clones, with about 87% appearing a single time and about 4.1% taken by the ten largest. Trimming cost V 4 bases and J 6 bases, with 14 bases left between them. Germline values: CDR1 SGHDT, CDR2 YYEEEE. This CDR3 is built from 13 residues. This clone was recorded only once. V usage is TRBV5-6 and J usage is TRBJ2-7; D call uncertain. The specimen sequenced was peripheral blood. The receptor's source is a woman aged 30 to 39 with acute or convalescent COVID-19. DNA of the CDR3: TGTGCCAGCAGCCTGGACCCAAGCTCCGAGCAGTACTTC. It is translated as CASSLDPSSEQYF.